These 10 T cell receptor beta chains originate from one sample sequenced in a study of T cell responses to AZD1222 COVID-19 vaccine. Only in-frame clones appear in the TCRdb table, and some are missing; sequencing was by immunoSEQ multiplex PCR. Of tens of thousands of clones listed, around 90% were seen once; the top ten hold 8% to 9.5%. The sequences come from peripheral blood, collected on day 0 of AZD1222 vaccination. These receptors originate from an adult in good health.

The V gene is TRBV6-4, the J gene TRBJ1-5; TRBD1 agrees at 11 bases. The CDR3 length is 20 residues. Germline assignment: CDR1 MRHNA and CDR2 SNTAGT. J was trimmed by 3 bases and V by 5 bases; bases with no gene match: 18. CDR3 nucleotides: TGTGCCAGCAGTATTCAATCGGACAGGGGGCATCGCGGAGCCAATCAGCCCCAGCATTTT. Translating gives CASSIQSDRGHRGANQPQHF.

In this sample, this clone turned up a few times. The gene calls are TRBV24-1 and TRBJ1-2; TRBD1 aligns across 7 bases. CDR3 length equals 19 residues. CDR1 is KGHDR, CDR2 SFDVKD, per germline. Trimming removed 3 bases from V and 1 base from J; junction bases left unmatched: 16. CDR3 DNA: TGTGCCACCAGTGATCCTGAATCCCAGGGGGGGCCCCATAACTATGGCTACACCTTC. Amino acids: CATSDPESQGGPHNYGYTF.

V usage is TRBV6-5 and J usage is TRBJ2-3; no reliable D call. There are 14 residues in the CDR3. Germline V gives CDR1 MNHEY, CDR2 SVGAGI. Between the trimmed V and J ends, which lost 4 bases and 4 bases, there was a span of 12 bases. CDR3 sequence: CASSSPTGPDTQYF. CDR3 nucleotide sequence: TGTGCCAGCAGTTCCCCTACCGGCCCAGATACGCAGTATTTT.

This chain joins TRBV5-1 and TRBJ1-1; D unresolved. The V gene's germline CDR1 is SGHRS and CDR2 YFSETQ. The CDR3 extends over 17 amino acids. V was clipped by 4 bases and J by 0 bases, with 19 bases between them. The CDR3 nucleotides are TGCGCCAGCAGCCTACTCCCAGGAGCGATGATGAACACTGAAGCTTTCTTT. It specifies CASSLLPGAMMNTEAFF.

The chain joins TRBV7-3 to TRBJ2-5; D remains unclear. Germline CDR1 reads SGHTA; CDR2 reads FQGTGA. The V and J ends lost 1 base and 0 bases respectively, with 6 bases between them. The CDR3 length is 14 residues. CDR3 protein: CASSLSPDQETQYF. The DNA for the CDR3 is TGTGCCAGCAGCTTAAGTCCAGACCAAGAGACCCAGTACTTC.

This clone was detected only once. The chain combines TRBV18 with TRBJ2-1, with TRBD2 matching over 8 bases. Germline CDR1 is KGHSH and CDR2 is LQKENI. The CDR3 sequence is 13 residues long. Germline trimming cut 1 base from V and 10 bases from J; bases unmatched to any gene: 3. The CDR3 DNA sequence: TGTGCCAGCTCACCACTGGTAGCGGGGGAGCAGTTCTTC. It encodes CASSPLVAGEQFF. Based on the CDR3 plus reference TRBV18 and TRBJ2-1, the full variable domain is NAGVMQNPRHLVRRRGQEARLRCSPMKGHSHVYWYRQLPEEGLKFMVYLQKENIIDESGMPKERFSAEFPKEGPSILRIQQVVRGDSAAYFCASSPLVAGEQFFGPGTRLTVL.

The chain has TRBV4-3 and TRBJ1-2; 7 nucleotides agree with TRBD1. The ends lost 5 bases at V and 7 bases at J; junction bases unmatched: 7. Germline V CDR1 and CDR2: LGHNA, YSLEER. The CDR3 length is 13 residues. The CDR3 loop is CASSLTGAAGYTF. The CDR3 DNA follows: TGCGCCAGCAGCTTAACAGGGGCAGCTGGCTACACCTTC.

The chain combines TRBV5-6 with TRBJ2-1; the D gene is possibly TRBD2 (5 bases). Germline lookup yields CDR1 SGHDT and CDR2 YYEEEE. V was trimmed by 1 base and J by 0 bases, leaving 11 bases between them. The CDR3 sequence is 16 residues long. CDR3 sequence reads: CASSLFGLLSYNEQFF. In DNA form, the CDR3 reads TGTGCCAGCAGCTTGTTCGGACTCCTCTCCTACAATGAGCAGTTCTTC.

The rearrangement joins TRBV4-3 to TRBJ1-1; D not certain. Germline V lookup: CDR1 LGHNA, CDR2 YSLEER. The germline V and J ends were trimmed by 0 bases and 4 bases, with 12 bases remaining between them. The CDR3 runs to 15 residues. The CDR3 region has the DNA TGCGCCAGCAGCCAAGATCACTCGCAGAGCACTGAAGCTTTCTTT. Amino acid sequence: CASSQDHSQSTEAFF.

The chain employs TRBV7-2 and TRBJ2-4; tentatively, D is TRBD1 (6 bases). Trimming took off 3 bases at V and 0 bases at J, with 9 bases between the two ends. CDR1 SGHTA and CDR2 FQGNSA come from the germline V gene. This CDR3 contains 15 residues. DNA of the CDR3: TGTGCCAGCAGCTTTACAGGGTTAGCCAAAAACATTCAGTACTTC. It translates to CASSFTGLAKNIQYF.